Listed below are T cell receptor beta chains from one sample, sequenced in a study of blood T cell repertoires in COVID-19. TCRdb's table, derived via immunoSEQ multiplex PCR, lists solely in-frame clones and lacks some. This sample has around 98,000 clones, with 82% found just once. Material for sequencing was peripheral blood. The receptors stem from a man aged 65-85 years with active or convalescent COVID-19. The CDR3 runs from the conserved cysteine through the conserved F or W. The order of the fields is D gene, clone size, CDR3 length, J gene, V gene, CDR3 DNA, CDR3 protein. The D gene is left open where the match is weak. Clone size appears in some rows only: once, few, many, or a class for an expanded clone.

d_gene: NA
abundance: NA
len: 13
j_gene: TRBJ2-7
v_gene: TRBV6-5
CDR3nt: TGTGCCACCCATAGGGGGGGCGGCTACGAGCAGTACTTC
CDR3aa: CATHRGGGYEQYF

d_gene: NA
abundance: once
len: 15
j_gene: TRBJ1-2
v_gene: TRBV5-1
CDR3nt: TGCGCCAGCGGGCAAGGGCAGGGGCGCGAATATGGCTACACCTTC
CDR3aa: CASGQGQGREYGYTF

d_gene: NA
abundance: few
len: 13
j_gene: TRBJ2-5
v_gene: TRBV11-1
CDR3nt: TGTGCCAGCAGCATCGGGGTCCAAGAGACCCAGTACTTC
CDR3aa: CASSIGVQETQYF

d_gene: TRBD1
abundance: NA
len: 15
j_gene: TRBJ1-2
v_gene: TRBV6-5
CDR3nt: TGTGCCAGCAGTTACTCAGGGGGACAGAATTATGGCTACACCTTC
CDR3aa: CASSYSGGQNYGYTF

d_gene: NA
abundance: NA
len: 14
j_gene: TRBJ2-3
v_gene: TRBV5-6
CDR3nt: TGTGCCAGCAGCTCAGGGGGGAGCACAGATACGCAGTATTTT
CDR3aa: CASSSGGSTDTQYF

d_gene: TRBD1
abundance: once
len: 15
j_gene: TRBJ1-1
v_gene: TRBV27
CDR3nt: TGTGCCAGCAGTTCCCCGGGACAGGCGAACACTGAAGCTTTCTTT
CDR3aa: CASSSPGQANTEAFF

d_gene: NA
abundance: NA
len: 17
j_gene: TRBJ2-3
v_gene: TRBV4-1
CDR3nt: TGCGCCAGCAGCCAAGATAGACGGGGGTTCCGCACAGATACGCAGTATTTT
CDR3aa: CASSQDRRGFRTDTQYF

d_gene: NA
abundance: NA
len: 12
j_gene: TRBJ1-1
v_gene: TRBV29-1
CDR3nt: TGCAGCGTTGCCCGAAGACAGCGTGAAGCTTTCTTT
CDR3aa: CSVARRQREAFF

d_gene: NA
abundance: once
len: 14
j_gene: TRBJ2-1
v_gene: TRBV2
CDR3nt: TGTGCCAGCACCCTAGAACCAACCTACAATGAGCAGTTCTTC
CDR3aa: CASTLEPTYNEQFF

d_gene: NA
abundance: NA
len: 18
j_gene: TRBJ2-6
v_gene: TRBV19
CDR3nt: TGTGCCAGTAGTATAGAAGCCCCTACAGTAGCTGGGGCCAACGTCCTGACTTTC
CDR3aa: CASSIEAPTVAGANVLTF

d_gene: NA
abundance: NA
len: 16
j_gene: TRBJ1-5
v_gene: TRBV3-1/TRBV3-2
CDR3nt: TGTGCCAGCAGCCAAGATCCGGGGGTCGGCAATCAGCCCCAGCATTTT
CDR3aa: CASSQDPGVGNQPQHF

d_gene: TRBD1
abundance: NA
len: 13
j_gene: TRBJ1-2
v_gene: TRBV6-5
CDR3nt: TGTGCCAGCAGTCTACAGGGGAGGAATGGCTACACCTTC
CDR3aa: CASSLQGRNGYTF

d_gene: NA
abundance: NA
len: 12
j_gene: TRBJ2-2
v_gene: TRBV12-3/TRBV12-4
CDR3nt: TGTGCCAGCTCCTCGAACACCGGGGAGCTGTTTTTT
CDR3aa: CASSSNTGELFF

d_gene: TRBD1
abundance: NA
len: 12
j_gene: TRBJ1-2
v_gene: TRBV11-2
CDR3nt: TGTGCCAGCAGCGCCCGGGACAGCGGCTACACCTTC
CDR3aa: CASSARDSGYTF

d_gene: TRBD1
abundance: NA
len: 15
j_gene: TRBJ2-3
v_gene: TRBV15
CDR3nt: TGTGCCACCAGCGCTCCGGGACAGGGTGCAGATACGCAGTATTTT
CDR3aa: CATSAPGQGADTQYF

d_gene: TRBD1
abundance: once
len: 15
j_gene: TRBJ1-5
v_gene: TRBV7-2
CDR3nt: TGTGCCAGCAGCTCCCGACAGGGAAGCAATCAGCCCCAGCATTTT
CDR3aa: CASSSRQGSNQPQHF

d_gene: TRBD1
abundance: NA
len: 14
j_gene: TRBJ1-2
v_gene: TRBV6-5
CDR3nt: TGTGCCAGCAGTTTTCGGCAGGGGGCTGATGGCTACACCTTC
CDR3aa: CASSFRQGADGYTF

d_gene: TRBD2
abundance: NA
len: 15
j_gene: TRBJ2-7
v_gene: TRBV11-2
CDR3nt: TGTGCCAGCCTAACTCTAGCGGGGGGACTCTACGAGCAGTACTTC
CDR3aa: CASLTLAGGLYEQYF

d_gene: NA
abundance: NA
len: 12
j_gene: TRBJ1-2
v_gene: TRBV28
CDR3nt: TGTGCCAGCAGTTTGTCAGGCTATGGCTACACCTTC
CDR3aa: CASSLSGYGYTF

d_gene: NA
abundance: few
len: 15
j_gene: TRBJ1-5
v_gene: TRBV7-6
CDR3nt: TGTGCCAGCAGCTTAGAGGTAGGGGCGCGTCAGCCCCAGCATTTT
CDR3aa: CASSLEVGARQPQHF

d_gene: TRBD1
abundance: once
len: 15
j_gene: TRBJ2-7
v_gene: TRBV5-1
CDR3nt: TGCGCCAGCAGCTTGGGGACAGGGACGGGCTACGAGCAGTACTTC
CDR3aa: CASSLGTGTGYEQYF

d_gene: NA
abundance: NA
len: 18
j_gene: TRBJ2-1
v_gene: TRBV6-1
CDR3nt: TGTGCCAGCAGTGAATTTGTTGGGAGTCTGGCGTCCTACAATGAGCAGTTCTTC
CDR3aa: CASSEFVGSLASYNEQFF

d_gene: TRBD1
abundance: NA
len: 14
j_gene: TRBJ1-1
v_gene: TRBV19
CDR3nt: TGTGCCAGTAACCGAGGACAGGGGGTCACTGAAGCTTTCTTT
CDR3aa: CASNRGQGVTEAFF

d_gene: NA
abundance: few
len: 16
j_gene: TRBJ2-2
v_gene: TRBV3-1/TRBV3-2
CDR3nt: TGTGCCAGCAGCCGTTTCGGGGGGCCCGGCACCGGGGAGCTGTTTTTT
CDR3aa: CASSRFGGPGTGELFF

d_gene: NA
abundance: NA
len: 15
j_gene: TRBJ1-4
v_gene: TRBV7-9
CDR3nt: TGTGCCAGCAGCTTCATTGCAGCAACTAATGAAAAACTGTTTTTT
CDR3aa: CASSFIAATNEKLFF

d_gene: TRBD1
abundance: NA
len: 14
j_gene: TRBJ2-7
v_gene: TRBV24-1
CDR3nt: TGTGCCACCAGGACAGGGAAGCGAACCTACGAGCAGTACTTC
CDR3aa: CATRTGKRTYEQYF

d_gene: NA
abundance: few
len: 15
j_gene: TRBJ1-3
v_gene: TRBV10-1
CDR3nt: TGCGCCAGCAGTGTGCAGGGCATAACTGGAAACACCATATATTTT
CDR3aa: CASSVQGITGNTIYF

d_gene: TRBD2
abundance: NA
len: 15
j_gene: TRBJ2-5
v_gene: TRBV5-4
CDR3nt: TGTGCCAGCGCCCCCAGCGGGGGGCGAGGAGAGACCCAGTACTTC
CDR3aa: CASAPSGGRGETQYF

d_gene: NA
abundance: NA
len: 11
j_gene: TRBJ2-1
v_gene: TRBV20-1
CDR3nt: TGCAGTGCTTCCATCTACAATGAGCAGTTCTTC
CDR3aa: CSASIYNEQFF

d_gene: TRBD1
abundance: NA
len: 14
j_gene: TRBJ2-7
v_gene: TRBV5-1
CDR3nt: TGCGCCAGCAGCCAGGGACAGCTAACCTACGAGCAGTACTTC
CDR3aa: CASSQGQLTYEQYF

d_gene: TRBD1
abundance: NA
len: 18
j_gene: TRBJ2-6
v_gene: TRBV11-3
CDR3nt: TGTGCCAGCAGCCCCTGGACAGGTACTAGCTCTGGGGCCAACGTCCTGACTTTC
CDR3aa: CASSPWTGTSSGANVLTF

d_gene: TRBD2
abundance: NA
len: 16
j_gene: TRBJ2-1
v_gene: TRBV5-4
CDR3nt: TGTGCCAGCAGCTTGTTCGCTAGCGGGGGGGCCAATGAGCAGTTCTTC
CDR3aa: CASSLFASGGANEQFF

d_gene: NA
abundance: NA
len: 12
j_gene: TRBJ1-6
v_gene: TRBV12-3/TRBV12-4
CDR3nt: TGTGCCAGCAGTCGCGCGAATTCACCCCTCCACTTT
CDR3aa: CASSRANSPLHF

d_gene: NA
abundance: NA
len: 15
j_gene: TRBJ1-3
v_gene: TRBV9
CDR3nt: TGTGCCAGCAGCTCTTTGCACGGAGCGGGAAACACCATATATTTT
CDR3aa: CASSSLHGAGNTIYF

d_gene: NA
abundance: few
len: 13
j_gene: TRBJ1-4
v_gene: TRBV19
CDR3nt: TGTGCCAGTAATGGGGGGGCTAGGGAAAAACTGTTTTTT
CDR3aa: CASNGGAREKLFF

d_gene: NA
abundance: NA
len: 15
j_gene: TRBJ1-4
v_gene: TRBV5-4
CDR3nt: TGTGCCAGCAGCCCGGCGGGGGGCAGGGGAGAAAAACTGTTTTTT
CDR3aa: CASSPAGGRGEKLFF

d_gene: NA
abundance: NA
len: 11
j_gene: TRBJ1-1
v_gene: TRBV12-5
CDR3nt: TGTGCTAGTGGTGCCGGGACAGAAGCTTTCTTT
CDR3aa: CASGAGTEAFF

d_gene: TRBD1
abundance: few
len: 16
j_gene: TRBJ2-1
v_gene: TRBV5-1
CDR3nt: TGCGCCAGCAGCTGGGGTCGGGGACAGTCCTACAATGAGCAGTTCTTC
CDR3aa: CASSWGRGQSYNEQFF

d_gene: TRBD1
abundance: NA
len: 15
j_gene: TRBJ2-2
v_gene: TRBV5-1
CDR3nt: TGCGCCAGCAGCTCCCGGACAGGGAACACCGGGGAGCTGTTTTTT
CDR3aa: CASSSRTGNTGELFF